This record looks at one T cell receptor beta chain sequence and its context. This sample was taken from a study of cytomegalovirus exposure and HLA in healthy donors. 13 Jbeta primers and 60 Vbeta primers were used for the PCR. Generated by immunoSEQ multiplex PCR, the TCRdb table keeps only in-frame clones and is missing some. The top ten hold 2.6% of the sample, which has roughly 200,000 clones, roughly 68% seen once. CDR3 length: 16 residues. Germline V gene data show CDR1 as LNHDA and CDR2 as SQIVND (reference sequence). The V segment lost 7 bases and the J segment 1 base; nucleotides outside the gene matches: 12.

This clonotype was obtained from a man aged 35-49 years in good health and CMV-seropositive. The gene calls are TRBV19 and TRBJ1-1; the match to TRBD1 covers 7 bases. Sequenced material: PBMCs. The CDR3 protein is CASIRPRDSGNTEAFF. CDR3 coding DNA: TGTGCCAGTATTCGCCCCCGGGACAGCGGGAACACTGAAGCTTTCTTT.